This TCR beta chain came from a study of cytomegalovirus exposure and HLA in healthy donors. Study overall: Genotyping showed roughly 83% of 398 donors falling in the Caucasian-associated ancestry cluster.

Study conclusions and caveats: CMV serostatus stood as the only immune exposure information on hand. With later analysis, a missense DCLRE1C variant became linked to TCR beta V- and J-gene trimming. Productive rates of about 87% or about 30% were seen for most TCR beta V segments in an earlier analysis.

Points on this clone: Its antigen is unidentified.

Germline values: CDR1 MDHEN, CDR2 SYDVKM. The CDR3 is made up of 15 amino acids. The ends were cut back, 5 bases at V and 0 bases at J, with 11 bases in the middle. Amplification used 60 Vbeta primers and 13 Jbeta primers. The method was immunoSEQ multiplex PCR; TCRdb's version includes in-frame clones alone and lacks a portion of them. The sample lists 90,000 to 120,000 clones; roughly three quarters were seen once. The sequence came from a woman aged 40 to 50 in good health and CMV-seronegative. The sequenced sample consisted of PBMCs. The rearrangement links TRBV28 to TRBJ1-5; D is possibly TRBD1 (6 bases). The CDR3 DNA sequence: TGTGCCAGCAGTGACAGGTGGGATAGCAATCAGCCCCAGCATTTT. It encodes CASSDRWDSNQPQHF.